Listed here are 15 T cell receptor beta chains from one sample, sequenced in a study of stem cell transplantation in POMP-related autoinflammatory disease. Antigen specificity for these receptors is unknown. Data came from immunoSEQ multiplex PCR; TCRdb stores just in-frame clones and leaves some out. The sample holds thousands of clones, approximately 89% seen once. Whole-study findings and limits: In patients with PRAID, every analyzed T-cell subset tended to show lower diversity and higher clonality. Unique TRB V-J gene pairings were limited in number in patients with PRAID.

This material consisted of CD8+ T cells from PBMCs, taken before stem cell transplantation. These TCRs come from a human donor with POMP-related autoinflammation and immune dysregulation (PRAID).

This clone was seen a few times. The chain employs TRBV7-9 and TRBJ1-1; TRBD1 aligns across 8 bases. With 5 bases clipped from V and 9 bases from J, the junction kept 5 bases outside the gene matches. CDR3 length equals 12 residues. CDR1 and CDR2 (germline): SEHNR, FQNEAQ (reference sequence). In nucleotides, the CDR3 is TGTGCCAGCAGCCTCGGACAGGGTAAAGCTTTCTTT. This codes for CASSLGQGKAFF.

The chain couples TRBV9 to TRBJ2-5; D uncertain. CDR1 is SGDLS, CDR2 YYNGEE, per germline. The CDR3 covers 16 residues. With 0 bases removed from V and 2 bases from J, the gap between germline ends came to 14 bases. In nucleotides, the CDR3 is TGTGCCAGCAGCGTAGCTCCGTGGTCGGTGCAAGAGACCCAGTACTTC. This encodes CASSVAPWSVQETQYF.

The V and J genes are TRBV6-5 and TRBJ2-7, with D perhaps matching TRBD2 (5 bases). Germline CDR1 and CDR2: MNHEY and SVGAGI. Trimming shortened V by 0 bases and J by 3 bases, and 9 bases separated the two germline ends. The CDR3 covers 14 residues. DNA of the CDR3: TGTGCCAGCAGTTACTCGAGGGCCGGCTACGAGCAGTACTTC. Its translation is CASSYSRAGYEQYF.

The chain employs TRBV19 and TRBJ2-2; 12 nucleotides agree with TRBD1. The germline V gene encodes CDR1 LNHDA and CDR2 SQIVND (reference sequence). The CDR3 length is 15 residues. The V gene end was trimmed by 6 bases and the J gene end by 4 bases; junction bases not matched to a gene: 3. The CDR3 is CASRGQGAGTGELFF. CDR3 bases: TGTGCCAGTAGGGGACAGGGGGCAGGCACCGGGGAGCTGTTTTTT.

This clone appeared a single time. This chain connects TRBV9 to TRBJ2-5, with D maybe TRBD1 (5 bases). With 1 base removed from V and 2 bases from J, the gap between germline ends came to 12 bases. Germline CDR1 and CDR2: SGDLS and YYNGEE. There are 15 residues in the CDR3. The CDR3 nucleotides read TGTGCCAGCAGCGTACAAGACAGAGAACAAGAGACCCAGTACTTC. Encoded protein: CASSVQDREQETQYF.

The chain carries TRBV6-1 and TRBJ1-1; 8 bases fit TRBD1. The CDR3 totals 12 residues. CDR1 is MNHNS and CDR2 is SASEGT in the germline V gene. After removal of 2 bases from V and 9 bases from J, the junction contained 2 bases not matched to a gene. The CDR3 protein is CASSEWDRQAFF. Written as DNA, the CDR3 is TGTGCCAGCAGTGAATGGGACAGGCAAGCTTTCTTT.

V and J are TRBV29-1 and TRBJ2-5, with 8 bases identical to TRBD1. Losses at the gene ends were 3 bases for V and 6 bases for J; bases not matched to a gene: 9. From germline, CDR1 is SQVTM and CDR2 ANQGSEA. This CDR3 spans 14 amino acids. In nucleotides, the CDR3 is TGCAGCGTTGATTTCGGACAGGGACGGAAGACCCAGTACTTC. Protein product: CSVDFGQGRKTQYF.

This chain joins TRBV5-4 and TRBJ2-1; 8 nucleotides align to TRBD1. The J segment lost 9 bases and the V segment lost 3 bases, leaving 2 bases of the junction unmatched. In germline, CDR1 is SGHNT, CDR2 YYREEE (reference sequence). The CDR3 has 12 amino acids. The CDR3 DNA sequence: TGTGCCAGCAGCTCCAGGGGGCCTGAGCAGTTCTTC. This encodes CASSSRGPEQFF. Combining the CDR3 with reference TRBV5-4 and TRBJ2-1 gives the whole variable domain ETGVTQSPTHLIKTRGQQVTLRCSSQSGHNTVSWYQQALGQGPQFIFQYYREEENGRGNFPPRFSGLQFPNYSSELNVNALELDDSALYLCASSSRGPEQFFGPGTRLTVL.

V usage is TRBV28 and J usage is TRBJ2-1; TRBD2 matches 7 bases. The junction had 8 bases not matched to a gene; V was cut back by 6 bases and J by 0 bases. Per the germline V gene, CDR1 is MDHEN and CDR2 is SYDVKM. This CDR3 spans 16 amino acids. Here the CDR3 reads CASSPSSSGSYNEQFF. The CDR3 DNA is TGTGCCAGCAGCCCCTCTTCTAGCGGCTCCTACAATGAGCAGTTCTTC.

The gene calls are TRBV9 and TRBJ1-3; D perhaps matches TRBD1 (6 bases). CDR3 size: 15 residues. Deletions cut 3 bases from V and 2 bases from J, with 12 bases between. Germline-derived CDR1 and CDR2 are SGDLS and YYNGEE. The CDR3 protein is CASSAFTGTGNTIYF. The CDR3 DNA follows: TGTGCCAGCAGCGCCTTTACAGGGACTGGAAACACCATATATTTT.

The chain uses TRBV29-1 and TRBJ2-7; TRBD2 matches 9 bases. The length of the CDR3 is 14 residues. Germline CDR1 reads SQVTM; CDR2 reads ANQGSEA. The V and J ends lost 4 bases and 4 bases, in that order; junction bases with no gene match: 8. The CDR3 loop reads CSVVPAGGPYEQYF. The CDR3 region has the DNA TGCAGCGTTGTCCCCGCGGGAGGGCCTTACGAGCAGTACTTC.

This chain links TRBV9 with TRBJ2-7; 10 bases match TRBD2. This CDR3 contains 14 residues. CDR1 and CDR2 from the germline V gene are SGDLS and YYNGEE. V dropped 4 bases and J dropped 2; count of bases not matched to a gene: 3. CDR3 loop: CASSPSGGAYEQYF. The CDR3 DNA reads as TGTGCCAGCAGCCCTAGCGGGGGCGCCTACGAGCAGTACTTC.

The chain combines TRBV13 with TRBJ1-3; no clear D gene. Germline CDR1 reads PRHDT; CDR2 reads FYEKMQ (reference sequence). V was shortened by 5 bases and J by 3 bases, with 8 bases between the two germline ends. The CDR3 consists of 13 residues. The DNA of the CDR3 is TGTGCCAGCAGCCCTTCTCTTGGAAACACCATATATTTT. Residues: CASSPSLGNTIYF.

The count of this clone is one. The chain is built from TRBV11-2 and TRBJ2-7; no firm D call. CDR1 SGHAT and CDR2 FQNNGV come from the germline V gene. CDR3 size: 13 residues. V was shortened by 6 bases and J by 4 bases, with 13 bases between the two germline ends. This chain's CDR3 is CASRSPPSYEQYF. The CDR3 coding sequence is TGTGCCAGCAGGTCCCCCCCTTCATACGAGCAGTACTTC.

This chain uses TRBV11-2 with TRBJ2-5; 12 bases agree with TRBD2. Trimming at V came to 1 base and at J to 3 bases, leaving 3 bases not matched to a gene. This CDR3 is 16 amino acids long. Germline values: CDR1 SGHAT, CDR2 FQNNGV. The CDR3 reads CASSLGLAGAEETQYF. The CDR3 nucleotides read TGTGCCAGCAGCTTAGGACTAGCGGGGGCCGAAGAGACCCAGTACTTC.